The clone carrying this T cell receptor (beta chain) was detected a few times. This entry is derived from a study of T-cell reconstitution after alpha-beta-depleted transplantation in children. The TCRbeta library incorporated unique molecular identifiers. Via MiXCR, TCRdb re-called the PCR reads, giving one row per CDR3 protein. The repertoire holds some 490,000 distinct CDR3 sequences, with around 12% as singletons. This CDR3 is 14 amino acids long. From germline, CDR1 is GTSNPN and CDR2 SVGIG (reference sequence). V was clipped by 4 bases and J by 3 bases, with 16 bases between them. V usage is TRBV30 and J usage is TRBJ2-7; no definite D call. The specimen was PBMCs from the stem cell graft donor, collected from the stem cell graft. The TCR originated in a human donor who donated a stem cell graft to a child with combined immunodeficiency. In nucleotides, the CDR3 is TGTGCCTGGAAGGAGATAGGATTCTACTACGAGCAGTACTTC. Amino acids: CAWKEIGFYYEQYF.